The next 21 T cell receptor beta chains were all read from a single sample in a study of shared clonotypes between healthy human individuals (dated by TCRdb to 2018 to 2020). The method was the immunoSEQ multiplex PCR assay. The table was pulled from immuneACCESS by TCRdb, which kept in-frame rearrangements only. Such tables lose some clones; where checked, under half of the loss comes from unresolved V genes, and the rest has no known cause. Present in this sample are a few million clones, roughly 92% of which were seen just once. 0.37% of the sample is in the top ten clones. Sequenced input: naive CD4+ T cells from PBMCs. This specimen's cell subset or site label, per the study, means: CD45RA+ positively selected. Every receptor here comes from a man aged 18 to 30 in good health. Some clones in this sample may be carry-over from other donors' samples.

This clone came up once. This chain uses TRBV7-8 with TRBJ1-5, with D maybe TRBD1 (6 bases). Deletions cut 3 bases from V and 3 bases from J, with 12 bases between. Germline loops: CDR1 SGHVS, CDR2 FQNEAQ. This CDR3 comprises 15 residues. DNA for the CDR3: TGTGCCAGCAGCTTTAGCAGGGGTGACAATCAGCCCCAGCATTTT. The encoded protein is CASSFSRGDNQPQHF.

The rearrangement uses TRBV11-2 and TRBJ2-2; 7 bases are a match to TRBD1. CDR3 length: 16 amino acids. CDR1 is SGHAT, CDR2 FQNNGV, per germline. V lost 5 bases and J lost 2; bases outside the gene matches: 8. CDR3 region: CASSRDSFLNTGELFF. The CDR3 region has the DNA TGTGCCAGCAGCCGGGACAGTTTCCTCAACACCGGGGAGCTGTTTTTT.

Here the CDR3 reads CASSPTLRVAKNIQYF. In DNA form, the CDR3 reads TGTGCCAGCAGCCCCACCCTCAGGGTAGCCAAAAACATTCAGTACTTC. The chain uses TRBV4-2 and TRBJ2-4; tentative D call: TRBD1 (5 bases). V shed 4 bases and J shed 0 bases, with 13 bases lying between them. The CDR3 consists of 16 residues. Germline V gene data show CDR1 as LGHNA and CDR2 as YNFKEQ.

The CDR3: CASSQIAGGPGGELFF. The CDR3 DNA follows: TGCGCCAGCAGCCAAATAGCGGGAGGGCCCGGCGGGGAGCTGTTTTTT. The V gene is TRBV4-3, the J gene TRBJ2-2; 11 nucleotides match TRBD2. The CDR3 spans 16 residues. From germline, CDR1 is LGHNA and CDR2 YSLEER. The ends lost 2 bases at V and 7 bases at J; junction bases unmatched: 6.

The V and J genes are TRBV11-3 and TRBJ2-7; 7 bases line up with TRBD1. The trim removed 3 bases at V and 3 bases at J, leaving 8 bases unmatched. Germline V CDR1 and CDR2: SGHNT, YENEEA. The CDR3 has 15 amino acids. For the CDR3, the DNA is TGTGCCAGCAGCTTGGGACCGGGACAGCACTACGAGCAGTACTTC. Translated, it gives CASSLGPGQHYEQYF.

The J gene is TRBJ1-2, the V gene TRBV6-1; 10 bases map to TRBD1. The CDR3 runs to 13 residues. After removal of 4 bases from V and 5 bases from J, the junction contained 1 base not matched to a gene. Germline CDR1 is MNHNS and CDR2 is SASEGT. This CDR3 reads CASSGDRGYGYTF. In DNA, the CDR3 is TGTGCCAGCAGTGGGGACAGGGGATATGGCTACACCTTC.

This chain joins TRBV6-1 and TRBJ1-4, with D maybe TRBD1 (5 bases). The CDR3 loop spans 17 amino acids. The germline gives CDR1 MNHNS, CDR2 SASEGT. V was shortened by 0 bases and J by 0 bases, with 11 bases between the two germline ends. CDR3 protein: CASSEAGGGATNEKLFF. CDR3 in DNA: TGTGCCAGCAGTGAAGCGGGTGGGGGGGCAACTAATGAAAAACTGTTTTTT.

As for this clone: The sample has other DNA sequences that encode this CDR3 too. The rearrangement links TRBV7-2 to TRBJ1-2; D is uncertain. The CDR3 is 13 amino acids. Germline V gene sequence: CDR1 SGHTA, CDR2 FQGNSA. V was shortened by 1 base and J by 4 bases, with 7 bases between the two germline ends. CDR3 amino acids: CASSLVRGYGYTF. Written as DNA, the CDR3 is TGTGCCAGCAGCTTAGTTCGGGGCTATGGCTACACCTTC.

The CDR3 DNA reads TGTGCCAGCAGCCCGCCACAATTTACCGGGGAGCTGTTTTTT. Translating gives CASSPPQFTGELFF. The chain has TRBV7-2 and TRBJ2-2, with no clear D. Germline V gene data show CDR1 as SGHTA and CDR2 as FQGNSA. V shed 5 bases and J shed 5 bases, with 12 bases lying between them. The CDR3 has 14 residues.

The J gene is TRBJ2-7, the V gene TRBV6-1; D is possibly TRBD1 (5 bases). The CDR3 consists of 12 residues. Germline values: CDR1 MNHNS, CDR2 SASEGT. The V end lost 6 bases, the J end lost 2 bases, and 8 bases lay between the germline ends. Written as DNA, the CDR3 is TGTGCCAGCAGGGACACAGCCTACGAGCAGTACTTC. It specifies CASRDTAYEQYF.

The CDR3 here is CASSLGDNISNQPQHF. In nucleotides, the CDR3 is TGCGCCAGCAGCTTGGGGGACAACATTAGCAATCAGCCCCAGCATTTT. The chain combines TRBV5-1 with TRBJ1-5; the D gene is possibly TRBD1 (6 bases). V lost 0 bases and J lost 0, with 10 bases in between. This CDR3 contains 16 residues. Germline V gene lookup returns CDR1 SGHRS and CDR2 YFSETQ.

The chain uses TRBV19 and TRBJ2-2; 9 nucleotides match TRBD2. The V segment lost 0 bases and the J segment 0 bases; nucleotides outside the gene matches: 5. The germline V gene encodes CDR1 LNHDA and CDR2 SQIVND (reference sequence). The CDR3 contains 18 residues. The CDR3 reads CASSIELAGPANTGELFF. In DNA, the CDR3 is TGTGCCAGTAGTATAGAGCTAGCGGGACCCGCGAACACCGGGGAGCTGTTTTTT.

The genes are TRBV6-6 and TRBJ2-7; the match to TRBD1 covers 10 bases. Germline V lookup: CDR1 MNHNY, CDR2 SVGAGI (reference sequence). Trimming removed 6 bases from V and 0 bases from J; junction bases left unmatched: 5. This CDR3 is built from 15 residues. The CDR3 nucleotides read TGTGCCAGCAGGGACCGGGACAGGGGCTCCTACGAGCAGTACTTC. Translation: CASRDRDRGSYEQYF.

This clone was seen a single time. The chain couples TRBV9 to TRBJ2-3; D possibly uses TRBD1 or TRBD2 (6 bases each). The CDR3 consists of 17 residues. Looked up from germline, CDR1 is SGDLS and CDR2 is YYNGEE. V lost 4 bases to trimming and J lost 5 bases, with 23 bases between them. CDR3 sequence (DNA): TGTGCCAGCAGCTCTGGGACTGGAAGGGGGTACGTAGATACGCAGTATTTT. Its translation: CASSSGTGRGYVDTQYF. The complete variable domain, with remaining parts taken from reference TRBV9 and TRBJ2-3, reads DSGVTQTPKHLITATGQRVTLRCSPRSGDLSVYWYQQSLDQGLQFLIQYYNGEERAKGNILERFSAQQFPDLHSELNLSSLELGDSALYFCASSSGTGRGYVDTQYFGPGTRLTVL.

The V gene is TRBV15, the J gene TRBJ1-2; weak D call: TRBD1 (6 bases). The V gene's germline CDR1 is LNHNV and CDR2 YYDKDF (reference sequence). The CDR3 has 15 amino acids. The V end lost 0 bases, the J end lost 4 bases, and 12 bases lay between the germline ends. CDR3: CATSRETGLPYGYTF. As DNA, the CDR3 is TGTGCCACCAGCAGAGAAACAGGGTTGCCCTATGGCTACACCTTC.

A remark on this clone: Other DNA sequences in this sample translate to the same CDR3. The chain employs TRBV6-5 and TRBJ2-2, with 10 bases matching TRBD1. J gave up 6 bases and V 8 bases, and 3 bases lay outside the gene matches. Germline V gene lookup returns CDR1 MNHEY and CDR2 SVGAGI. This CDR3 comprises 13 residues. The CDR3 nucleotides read TGTGCCAGCCGGGACAGGGGCGCCGGGGAGCTGTTTTTT. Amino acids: CASRDRGAGELFF.

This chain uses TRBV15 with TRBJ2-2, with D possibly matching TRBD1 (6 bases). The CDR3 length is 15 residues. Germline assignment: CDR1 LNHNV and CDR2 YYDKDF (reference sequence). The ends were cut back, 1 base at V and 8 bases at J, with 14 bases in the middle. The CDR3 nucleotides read TGTGCCACCAGCAGAGGAACAGGGTTGGGTGGGGAGCTGTTTTTT. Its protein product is CATSRGTGLGGELFF.

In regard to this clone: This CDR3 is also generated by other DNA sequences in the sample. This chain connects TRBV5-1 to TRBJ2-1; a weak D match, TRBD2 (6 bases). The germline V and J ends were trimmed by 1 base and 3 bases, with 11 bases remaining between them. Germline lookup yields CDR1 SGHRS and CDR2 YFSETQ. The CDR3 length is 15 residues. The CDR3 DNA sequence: TGCGCCAGCAGCTTGCAAGCCGGGAGCTACAATGAGCAGTTCTTC. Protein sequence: CASSLQAGSYNEQFF.

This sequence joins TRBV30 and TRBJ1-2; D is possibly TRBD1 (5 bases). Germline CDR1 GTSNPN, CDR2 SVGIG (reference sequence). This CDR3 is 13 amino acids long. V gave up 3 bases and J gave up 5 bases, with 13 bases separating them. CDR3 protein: CAWSGTLGYGYTF. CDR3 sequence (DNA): TGTGCCTGGAGCGGGACCCTGGGGTATGGCTACACCTTC.

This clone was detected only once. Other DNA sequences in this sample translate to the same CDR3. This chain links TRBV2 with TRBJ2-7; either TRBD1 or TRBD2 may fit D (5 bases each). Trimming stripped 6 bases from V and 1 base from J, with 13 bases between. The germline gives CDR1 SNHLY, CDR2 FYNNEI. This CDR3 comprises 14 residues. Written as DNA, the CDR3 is TGTGCCAGCAGGGCCGGGACGGGATCCTACGAGCAGTACTTC. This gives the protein CASRAGTGSYEQYF.

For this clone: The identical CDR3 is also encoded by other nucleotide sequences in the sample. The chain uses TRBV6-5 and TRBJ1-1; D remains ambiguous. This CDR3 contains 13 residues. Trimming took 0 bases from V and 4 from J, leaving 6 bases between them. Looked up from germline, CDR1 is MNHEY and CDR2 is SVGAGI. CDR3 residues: CASSYSRATEAFF. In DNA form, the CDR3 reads TGTGCCAGCAGTTACTCTAGGGCCACTGAAGCTTTCTTT.